The TCR beta chain described here comes from a study of cytomegalovirus exposure and HLA in healthy donors (dated by TCRdb to 2017 to 2019). Notes on the research overall: A later analysis indicated that the 110 or so validation repertoires were generated on the platform also employed for the approximately 700 repertoires of the first cohort. The study was designed to test whether signatures of past pathogen exposure could be identified by cataloging public T cell receptors. The study combined high-throughput TCR immunosequencing, statistical association of individual TCRs with disease status, and machine learning to predict cytomegalovirus infection status. Along with the approximately 670-subject first cohort, a separate validation cohort of around 120 different subjects was used.

Receptors were amplified or captured by the immunoSEQ multiplex PCR assay. On the study's bioinformatics: A statistical classification framework was developed to diagnose cytomegalovirus status using the catalog of TCR beta chain sequences. Sourced from immuneACCESS, this table was stored by TCRdb with only in-frame sequences that have V and J called. A share of the clones is absent; for the studies checked, an unresolved V gene accounts for under half, and the remainder has no known explanation. Clone size and the V and J calls come from that table; the DNA yielded D and trimming. Here the sample has 150,000 to 180,000 clones; 86% occur a single time. The ten top clones hold about a fifth of the sample. Separate from the roughly 650-subject first cohort, the validation cohort of around 130 subjects was the group to which the donors belonged. From the germline V gene, CDR1 is MNHEY and CDR2 is SVGAGI. Trimming removed 5 bases from V and 4 bases from J; the gene matches leave 6 bases unexplained. From the cysteine up to the phenylalanine, the CDR3 has a length of 15 residues. The CDR3 DNA has 45 bases and is translated from base 1.

In regard to this clone: Its cognate antigen has yet to be identified. Nothing much larger sits one base from this clone, and base qualities are not available.

Overall study outcomes, separate from this receptor: Three of the identified cytomegalovirus-associated TCR beta chains were confirmed in vitro to be specific for cytomegalovirus antigens. According to the authors, the approach could potentially be generalized to other disease states and immunological phenotypes. A later analysis had no HLA typing for the validation cohort, so co-occurrence there was scored across all 130 or so repertoires. In the study, 150 to 200 TCR beta chains were listed as associated with cytomegalovirus. Cytomegalovirus status was reported to be diagnosed by the classifier with high specificity and sensitivity in both the original and validation cohorts. Most TCR sequences were observed very rarely across donors, whereas some public TCRs were present in many individuals. In a later analysis, TCRs clustered in the first cohort were found to also tend to co-occur in the 120 or so validation repertoires, with 94% of cluster scores above 0.

The source of this sequence is a man between 18 and 35 years old in good health and CMV-seropositive. This sequence uses TRBV6-5 and TRBJ2-5, with TRBD2 matching 11 junction bases. Sequencing input: PBMCs. The CDR3 region has the sequence CASSLAGGTGETQYF. Here is the DNA: TGTGCCAGCAGTCTAGCGGGGGGAACGGGAGAGACCCAGTACTTC.